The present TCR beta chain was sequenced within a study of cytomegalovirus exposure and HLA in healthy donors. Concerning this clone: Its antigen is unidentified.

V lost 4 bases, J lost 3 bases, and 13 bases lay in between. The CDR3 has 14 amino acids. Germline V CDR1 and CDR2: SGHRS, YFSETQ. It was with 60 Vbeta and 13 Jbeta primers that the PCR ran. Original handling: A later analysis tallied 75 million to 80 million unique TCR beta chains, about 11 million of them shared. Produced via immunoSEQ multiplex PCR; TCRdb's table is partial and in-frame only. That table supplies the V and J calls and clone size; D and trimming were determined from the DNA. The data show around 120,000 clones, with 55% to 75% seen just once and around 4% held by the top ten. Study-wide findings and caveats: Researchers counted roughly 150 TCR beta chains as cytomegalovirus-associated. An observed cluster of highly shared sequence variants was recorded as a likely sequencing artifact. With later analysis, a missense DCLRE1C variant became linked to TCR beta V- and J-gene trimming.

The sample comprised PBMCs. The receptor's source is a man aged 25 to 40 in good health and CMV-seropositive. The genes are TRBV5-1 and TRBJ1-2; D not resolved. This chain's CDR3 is CASSRDTVDYGYTF. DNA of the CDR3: TGCGCCAGCAGCAGAGATACAGTGGACTATGGCTACACCTTC.